This TCR beta chain was recovered during a study of T cells in Graves' hyperthyroidism and ophthalmopathy. In this sample, this clonotype turned up many times. Its antigen remains unidentified. There were TCR beta CDR3 regions amplified from RNA transcripts. Primed by the HTBI set, a first-round RT-PCR was run on the TCR CDR3. MiXCR, applied by TCRdb to the multiplex PCR reads, yields one record per CDR3 protein. The table shows around 600,000 distinct CDR3 sequences, with 14% occurring only once. General study findings and limits: Within blood appeared most thyroid clonotypes that had expanded above 0.001.

Clinical symptoms, serum thyroxine, TRAb, thyroid ultrasound and orbital computed tomography established diagnosis. PBMCs stemmed from 10 ml fresh peripheral blood. What was sequenced was blood. This TCR came from a woman between 45 and 65 years old with Graves' ophthalmopathy.

CDR3 sequence (DNA): TGCGCCAGCAGAGCAGATGGGGCACAACAGACCCAGTACTTC. The encoded protein is CASRADGAQQTQYF. The chain is built from TRBV5-1 and TRBJ2-5, with D perhaps matching TRBD1 (5 bases). V gave up 5 bases and J gave up 6 bases, with 17 bases separating them. The CDR3 sequence is 14 residues long. Germline V gene lookup returns CDR1 SGHRS and CDR2 YFSETQ.